One sample yielded the 3 T cell receptor beta chains listed below, sequenced in a study of OX40 agonist ivuxolimab in advanced cancers. Produced via immunoSEQ multiplex PCR; TCRdb's table is partial and in-frame only. Of some 66,000 clones in the sample, more than 70% are singletons; the top ten hold about 0.6%. The material was CD4+ or CD8+ T cells sorted from blood, obtained in a trial of the OX40 agonist ivuxolimab. Receptor source: an adult with an advanced solid tumor such as melanoma, head and neck, liver or kidney cancer.

The J gene is TRBJ1-1, the V gene TRBV6-6, with 11 positions matching TRBD1. From germline, CDR1 is MNHNY and CDR2 SVGAGI (reference sequence). The CDR3 contains 15 residues. Unmatched junction bases numbered 7, after V lost 8 bases and J lost 2 bases. Here the CDR3 reads CASLSGTGGNTEAFF. The DNA for the CDR3 is TGTGCCAGCCTATCCGGGACAGGGGGTAACACTGAAGCTTTCTTT.

This chain links TRBV15 with TRBJ2-3; 11 bases line up with TRBD2. The V gene end was trimmed by 0 bases and the J gene end by 5 bases; junction bases not matched to a gene: 7. Germline V gives CDR1 LNHNV, CDR2 YYDKDF (reference sequence). The CDR3 is 17 residues long. CDR3 sequence (DNA): TGTGCCACCAGCAGAGATATTAGCGGGGGGGCTGTAGATACGCAGTATTTT. Encoded protein: CATSRDISGGAVDTQYF.

V gene TRBV27 combines with J gene TRBJ1-5; 8 bases map to TRBD1. J was trimmed by 3 bases and V by 5 bases; bases with no gene match: 9. Per the germline V gene, CDR1 is MNHEY and CDR2 is SMNVEV (reference sequence). The CDR3 consists of 16 residues. As DNA, the CDR3 is TGTGCCAGCAGTACCGCCGGGACAGGATACAATCAGCCCCAGCATTTT. Protein product: CASSTAGTGYNQPQHF.